The entry that follows covers one TCR beta chain sequence. These data belong to a study of control samples from healthy donors and cancer patients. The assay was immunoSEQ multiplex PCR, and TCRdb's table has in-frame clones only and misses some. This table has 150,000 to 200,000 clones, more than 85% appearing once. Unmatched junction bases numbered 8, after V lost 4 bases and J lost 7 bases. Germline V CDR1 and CDR2: SEHNR, FQNEAQ (reference sequence). The CDR3 has 14 amino acids. The sequence was collected from a woman in her thirties or forties in good health. Sequencing was carried out using blood. The V and J genes are TRBV7-9 and TRBJ1-2; 8 bases are shared with TRBD1. DNA for the CDR3: TGTGCCAGCAGCTCCGGACAGGGAGCGGGTGGCTACACCTTC. This sequence encodes CASSSGQGAGGYTF.